A selection of T cell receptor beta chains follows, all from one sample in a study of blood T cell repertoires in COVID-19. TCRdb's copy holds only in-frame clones and misses some; the assay was immunoSEQ multiplex PCR. The data contain under 65,000 clones, less than 90% of them singletons. Sequenced material: peripheral blood. These receptors were taken from an elderly man in a cohort sampled during active COVID-19. Both conserved end residues are part of each CDR3. D genes are given only for firm matches. A row's size may be missing; if present it is once, few, many or a size class.

CDR3 protein,CDR3 DNA,V gene,J gene,clone size,D gene
CASSQGQGTIYGYTF,TGTGCCAGCAGCCAGGGACAGGGGACTATCTATGGCTACACCTTC,TRBV5-4,TRBJ1-2,-,TRBD1
CASSYGGEGYTF,TGTGCCAGCAGTTACGGGGGGGAAGGCTACACCTTC,TRBV6-6,TRBJ1-2,-,-
CASSEYRVAGELFF,TGTGCCAGCAGCGAGTACAGGGTCGCCGGGGAGCTGTTTTTT,TRBV9,TRBJ2-2,-,-
CAWSVHREQETQYF,TGTGCCTGGAGTGTACACAGGGAACAAGAGACCCAGTACTTC,TRBV30,TRBJ2-5,-,-
CASSIVVQGWGFYGYTF,TGTGCCAGTAGTATAGTGGTCCAGGGCTGGGGCTTCTATGGCTACACCTTC,TRBV19,TRBJ1-2,-,-
CASSPPQTGGNNEQFF,TGTGCCAGCTCACCACCCCAGACGGGGGGAAACAATGAGCAGTTCTTC,TRBV18,TRBJ2-1,-,TRBD2
CASSPTTGSGANVLTF,TGTGCCAGCAGTCCTACGACAGGGTCTGGGGCCAACGTCCTGACTTTC,TRBV27,TRBJ2-6,-,TRBD1
CASAGGQRETQYF,TGTGCCAGTGCGGGGGGGCAGCGAGAGACCCAGTACTTC,TRBV7-2,TRBJ2-5,-,TRBD2
CASSPPTVQETQYF,TGTGCCAGCTCACCACCGACAGTCCAAGAGACCCAGTACTTC,TRBV18,TRBJ2-5,-,-
CASAGGTSTDTQYF,TGCGCCAGCGCGGGGGGGACTAGCACAGATACGCAGTATTTT,TRBV5-1,TRBJ2-3,-,TRBD2
CASSQGGGTGGFSGNTIYF,TGCGCCAGCAGCCAAGGCGGGGGGACAGGGGGCTTCAGTGGAAACACCATATATTTT,TRBV4-1,TRBJ1-3,-,TRBD1
CASSNQQGYQPQHF,TGTGCCAGTAGTAATCAACAGGGCTATCAGCCCCAGCATTTT,TRBV19,TRBJ1-5,-,-
CAISMGLLSSGANVLTF,TGTGCCATCAGTATGGGACTCCTATCGTCTGGGGCCAACGTCCTGACTTTC,TRBV10-3,TRBJ2-6,few,-
CASSQDVQASYYGYTF,TGTGCCAGCAGCCAAGATGTCCAGGCGAGTTACTATGGCTACACCTTC,TRBV4-2,TRBJ1-2,-,-
CASSPTGGMDEAFF,TGTGCCAGCAGCCCGACAGGGGGCATGGATGAAGCTTTCTTT,TRBV7-2,TRBJ1-1,-,TRBD1
CASSYVAGGVYEQYF,TGTGCCAGCAGTTACGTAGCGGGAGGCGTCTACGAGCAGTACTTC,TRBV6-6,TRBJ2-7,-,TRBD2
CASSVDTGDYGYTF,TGTGCCAGCAGCGTAGATACAGGGGACTATGGCTACACCTTC,TRBV9,TRBJ1-2,-,TRBD1
CAWGQGYLGAFF,TGTGCCTGGGGACAGGGATATTTAGGAGCTTTCTTT,TRBV30,TRBJ1-1,-,TRBD1
CASSPVTGGLIYGYTF,TGTGCCAGCAGCCCCGTGACCGGGGGGCTTATCTATGGCTACACCTTC,TRBV7-9,TRBJ1-2,-,-
CASNPDEGGRDEQFF,TGTGCCAGCAATCCGGACGAGGGCGGTAGAGATGAGCAGTTCTTC,TRBV2,TRBJ2-1,-,-
CASSIDRDRGETQYF,TGTGCCAGTAGTATAGATCGGGACAGGGGTGAGACCCAGTACTTC,TRBV19,TRBJ2-5,once,TRBD1
CASSLQDRGTEAFF,TGCGCCAGCAGCTTGCAGGACAGGGGTACTGAAGCTTTCTTT,TRBV5-1,TRBJ1-1,few,TRBD1
CASSIGPGQGDGYTF,TGTGCCAGTAGTATAGGCCCGGGACAGGGAGATGGCTACACCTTC,TRBV19,TRBJ1-2,-,TRBD1
CASSSPELFSYTF,TGTGCCAGCAGCTCCCCAGAACTATTCAGCTACACCTTC,TRBV7-2,TRBJ1-2,-,-
CASSFWGAGANVLTF,TGTGCCAGCAGTTTCTGGGGGGCTGGGGCCAACGTCCTGACTTTC,TRBV27,TRBJ2-6,once,-
CASSEAGNYGYTF,TGTGCCAGCAGTGAGGCGGGTAACTATGGCTACACCTTC,TRBV6-1,TRBJ1-2,-,-
CASSYPGLAGRANEQFF,TGTGCCAGCAGCTACCCGGGACTAGCGGGGAGAGCGAATGAGCAGTTCTTC,TRBV7-3,TRBJ2-1,-,TRBD2
CASSDPAGEGDTQYF,TGTGCCAGCAGTGACCCGGCGGGAGAGGGAGATACGCAGTATTTT,TRBV2,TRBJ2-3,-,TRBD2
CASKLQGRGNTIYF,TGTGCCAGTAAACTACAGGGGAGAGGAAACACCATATATTTT,TRBV19,TRBJ1-3,-,TRBD1
CASSQADRGSYNEQFF,TGTGCCAGCAGCCAGGCGGACAGGGGCTCATACAATGAGCAGTTCTTC,TRBV4-2,TRBJ2-1,medium-sized,TRBD1
CAWSDRANSPLHF,TGTGCCTGGAGTGACAGGGCTAATTCACCCCTCCACTTT,TRBV30,TRBJ1-6,-,-
CASSHATRGETQYF,TGTGCCAGCAGCCACGCAACCAGGGGGGAGACCCAGTACTTC,TRBV3-1/TRBV3-2,TRBJ2-5,-,TRBD1
CASSPTSGRPYNEQFF,TGTGCCAGCAGCCCGACTAGCGGGAGGCCGTACAATGAGCAGTTCTTC,TRBV5-4,TRBJ2-1,-,TRBD2
CASSLGGGSYGYTF,TGCGCCAGCAGCTTGGGAGGGGGTTCCTATGGCTACACCTTC,TRBV5-1,TRBJ1-2,-,-
CASSSPGLAGVNEQYF,TGTGCCAGCAGCTCACCGGGACTAGCGGGAGTAAACGAGCAGTACTTC,TRBV5-6,TRBJ2-7,-,TRBD2
CASSPFGGAFRDTQYF,TGCGCCAGCAGCCCCTTCGGGGGGGCCTTCAGAGATACGCAGTATTTT,TRBV4-1,TRBJ2-3,-,TRBD2
CASGQGEETQYF,TGCGCCAGCGGACAGGGGGAAGAGACCCAGTACTTC,TRBV10-2,TRBJ2-5,-,TRBD1
CAITRDRANTEAFF,TGTGCCATCACCCGGGACAGGGCGAACACTGAAGCTTTCTTT,TRBV10-3,TRBJ1-1,-,TRBD1
CASSSPNPQGKTGNTIYF,TGCGCCAGCAGCTCGCCAAACCCTCAGGGGAAAACTGGAAACACCATATATTTT,TRBV5-1,TRBJ1-3,-,-
CASSPGRVADTEAFF,TGTGCCAGCTCACCAGGCAGGGTGGCGGACACTGAAGCTTTCTTT,TRBV18,TRBJ1-1,-,-
CASSILTGNGYTF,TGTGCCAGTAGTATCCTTACGGGAAATGGCTACACCTTC,TRBV19,TRBJ1-2,-,-
CASSVDGGGSETQYF,TGTGCCAGCAGCGTAGATGGCGGCGGGTCGGAGACCCAGTACTTC,TRBV9,TRBJ2-5,-,-
CASSREQGADEKLFF,TGTGCCAGCAGCCGTGAACAGGGGGCGGATGAAAAACTGTTTTTT,TRBV5-4,TRBJ1-4,-,TRBD1
CATKGDSGIFGELFF,TGTGCCACCAAAGGAGATAGCGGGATTTTCGGGGAGCTGTTTTTT,TRBV6-6,TRBJ2-2,-,TRBD2
CASSEFRSGYGYTF,TGTGCCAGCAGTGAATTTAGGAGTGGCTATGGCTACACCTTC,TRBV6-1,TRBJ1-2,once,-
CASSLAQGASYEQYF,TGTGCCAGCAGCTTAGCGCAGGGGGCCTCCTACGAGCAGTACTTC,TRBV7-2,TRBJ2-7,-,TRBD1
CASSFRWMGAVGNTIYF,TGTGCCAGTAGTTTCCGTTGGATGGGGGCAGTTGGAAACACCATATATTTT,TRBV19,TRBJ1-3,once,-
CASRQEQGANYGYTF,TGTGCCAGCAGGCAAGAACAGGGGGCTAACTATGGCTACACCTTC,TRBV6-4,TRBJ1-2,once,TRBD1
CAWRALTGGADTQYF,TGTGCCTGGAGGGCCCTAACAGGTGGAGCAGATACGCAGTATTTT,TRBV30,TRBJ2-3,-,-
CASSLQSGGTEAFF,TGTGCCAGCAGCTTACAGAGTGGAGGCACTGAAGCTTTCTTT,TRBV7-2,TRBJ1-1,-,-
CSADAGETQYF,TGCAGTGCTGATGCCGGGGAGACCCAGTACTTC,TRBV20-1,TRBJ2-5,-,-
CAWSVTGGVTEAFF,TGTGCCTGGAGTGTAACGGGGGGCGTCACTGAAGCTTTCTTT,TRBV30,TRBJ1-1,-,-
CASSQDRKAGVYVETQYF,TGTGCCAGCAGCCAAGACAGAAAAGCGGGAGTCTATGTAGAGACCCAGTACTTC,TRBV3-1/TRBV3-2,TRBJ2-5,-,TRBD2
CASRWTVNQETQYF,TGTGCCAGCAGATGGACAGTTAACCAAGAGACCCAGTACTTC,TRBV2,TRBJ2-5,once,-
CASSIDRSEKTQYF,TGTGCCAGCAGCATTGACAGGTCTGAGAAGACCCAGTACTTC,TRBV7-6,TRBJ2-5,-,-